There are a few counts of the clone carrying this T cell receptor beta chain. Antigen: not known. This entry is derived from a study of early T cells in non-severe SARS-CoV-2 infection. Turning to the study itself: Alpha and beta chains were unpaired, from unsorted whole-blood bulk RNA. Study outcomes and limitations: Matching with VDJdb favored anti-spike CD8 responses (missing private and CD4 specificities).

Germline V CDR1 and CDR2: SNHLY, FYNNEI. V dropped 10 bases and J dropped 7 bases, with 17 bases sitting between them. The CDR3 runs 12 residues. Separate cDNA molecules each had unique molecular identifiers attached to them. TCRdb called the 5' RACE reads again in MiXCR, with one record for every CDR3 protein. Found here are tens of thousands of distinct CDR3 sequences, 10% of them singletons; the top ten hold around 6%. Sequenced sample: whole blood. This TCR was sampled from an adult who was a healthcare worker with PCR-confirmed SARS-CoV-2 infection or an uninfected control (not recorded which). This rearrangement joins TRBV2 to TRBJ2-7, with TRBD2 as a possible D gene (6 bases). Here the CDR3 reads CAILGPAGEQYF. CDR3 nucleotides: TGTGCCATCCTGGGACCCGCGGGAGAGCAGTACTTC. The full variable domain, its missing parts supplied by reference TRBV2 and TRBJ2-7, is EPEVTQTPSHQVTQMGQEVILRCVPISNHLYFYWYRQILGQKVEFLVSFYNNEISEKSEIFDDQFSVERPDGSNFTLKIRSTKLEDSAMYFCAILGPAGEQYFGPGTRLTVT.